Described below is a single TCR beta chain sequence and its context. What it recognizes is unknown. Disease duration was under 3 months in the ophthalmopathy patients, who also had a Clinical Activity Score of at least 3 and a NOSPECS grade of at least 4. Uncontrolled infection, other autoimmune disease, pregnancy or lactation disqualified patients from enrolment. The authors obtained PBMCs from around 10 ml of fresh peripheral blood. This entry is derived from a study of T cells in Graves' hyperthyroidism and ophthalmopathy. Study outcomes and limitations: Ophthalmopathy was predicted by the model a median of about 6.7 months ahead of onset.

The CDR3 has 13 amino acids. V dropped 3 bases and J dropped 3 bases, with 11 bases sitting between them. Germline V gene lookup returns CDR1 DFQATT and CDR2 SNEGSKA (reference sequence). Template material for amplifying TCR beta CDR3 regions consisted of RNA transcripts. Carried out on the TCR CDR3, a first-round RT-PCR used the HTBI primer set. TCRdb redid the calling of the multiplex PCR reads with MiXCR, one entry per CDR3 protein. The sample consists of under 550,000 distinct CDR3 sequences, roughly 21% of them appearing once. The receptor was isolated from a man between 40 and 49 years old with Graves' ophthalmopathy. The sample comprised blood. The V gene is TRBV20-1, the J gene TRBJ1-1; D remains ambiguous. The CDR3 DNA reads TGCAGTGCTAGCAGCAAAAGGGACACTGAAGCTTTCTTT. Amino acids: CSASSKRDTEAFF.